This TCR beta chain was documented in a study of CD4+ T cells in melanoma. This CDR3 comprises 14 residues. CDR1 and CDR2 (germline): SGHAT, FQDESV (reference sequence). V was clipped by 3 bases and J by 2 bases; unmatched bases: 2. Only in-frame clones appear in the TCRdb table, and some are missing; sequencing was by immunoSEQ multiplex PCR. The sample lists roughly 54,000 clones, roughly 89% seen once, with 10% to 15% in the top ten. The sequence derives from a human donor with melanoma. The chain joins TRBV11-1 to TRBJ2-3, with 7 bases matching TRBD2. The sequencing sample was made of peripheral blood. The CDR3 loop is CASSFGGYTDTQYF. The CDR3 nucleotides are TGTGCCAGCAGCTTCGGGGGGTACACAGATACGCAGTATTTT.